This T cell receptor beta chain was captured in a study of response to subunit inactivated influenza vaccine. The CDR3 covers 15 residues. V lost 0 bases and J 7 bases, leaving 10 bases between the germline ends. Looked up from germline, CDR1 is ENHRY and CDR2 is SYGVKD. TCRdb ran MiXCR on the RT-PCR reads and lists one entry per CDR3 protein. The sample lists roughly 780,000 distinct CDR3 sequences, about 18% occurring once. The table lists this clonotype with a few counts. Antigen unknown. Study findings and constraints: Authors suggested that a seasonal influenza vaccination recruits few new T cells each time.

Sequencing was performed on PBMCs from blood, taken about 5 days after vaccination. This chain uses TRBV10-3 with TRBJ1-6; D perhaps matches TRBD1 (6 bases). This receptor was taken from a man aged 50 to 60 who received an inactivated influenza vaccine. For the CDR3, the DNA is TGTGCCATCAGTGAGTCTCGGGGGCTCAATTCACCCCTCCACTTT. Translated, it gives CAISESRGLNSPLHF.